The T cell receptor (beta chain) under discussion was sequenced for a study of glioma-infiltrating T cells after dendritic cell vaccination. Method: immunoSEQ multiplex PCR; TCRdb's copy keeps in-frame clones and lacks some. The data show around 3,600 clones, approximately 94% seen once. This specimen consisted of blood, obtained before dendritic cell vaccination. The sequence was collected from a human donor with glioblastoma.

The DNA of the CDR3 is TGTGCCAGCAGCCCTGTGGCAGGGTCCTACAATGAGCAGTTCTTC. This codes for CASSPVAGSYNEQFF. The chain has TRBV7-8 and TRBJ2-1; D may be TRBD1 (5 bases). Trimming pared 5 bases from V and 1 base from J, leaving 12 bases between. Germline-derived CDR1 and CDR2 are SGHVS and FQNEAQ. The CDR3 extends over 15 amino acids.